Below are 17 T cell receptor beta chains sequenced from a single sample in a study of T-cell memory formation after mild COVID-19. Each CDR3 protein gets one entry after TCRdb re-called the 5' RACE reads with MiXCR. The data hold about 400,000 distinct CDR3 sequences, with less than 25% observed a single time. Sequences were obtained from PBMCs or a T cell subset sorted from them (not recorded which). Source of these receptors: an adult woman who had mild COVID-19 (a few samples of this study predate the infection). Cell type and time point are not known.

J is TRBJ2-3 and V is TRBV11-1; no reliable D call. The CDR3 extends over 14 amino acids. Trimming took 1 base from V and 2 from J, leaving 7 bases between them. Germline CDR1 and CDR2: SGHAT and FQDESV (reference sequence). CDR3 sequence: CASSLEWNTDTQYF. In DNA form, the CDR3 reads TGTGCCAGCAGCTTAGAGTGGAACACAGATACGCAGTATTTT.

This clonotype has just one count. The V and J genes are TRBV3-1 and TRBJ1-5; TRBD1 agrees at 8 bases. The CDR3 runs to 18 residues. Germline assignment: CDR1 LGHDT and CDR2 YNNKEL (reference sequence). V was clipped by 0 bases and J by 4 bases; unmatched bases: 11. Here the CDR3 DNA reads TGTGCCAGCAGCCAAGATAACCCCTATACAGGGGGTAATCAGCCCCAGCATTTT. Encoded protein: CASSQDNPYTGGNQPQHF.

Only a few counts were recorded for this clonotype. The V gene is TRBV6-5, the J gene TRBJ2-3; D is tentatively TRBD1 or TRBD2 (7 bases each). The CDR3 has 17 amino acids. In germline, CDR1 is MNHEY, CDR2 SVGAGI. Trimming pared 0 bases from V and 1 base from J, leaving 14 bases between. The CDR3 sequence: CASSYSGRGQGTDTQYF. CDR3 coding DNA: TGTGCCAGCAGTTACTCGGGGAGGGGGCAGGGCACAGATACGCAGTATTTT.

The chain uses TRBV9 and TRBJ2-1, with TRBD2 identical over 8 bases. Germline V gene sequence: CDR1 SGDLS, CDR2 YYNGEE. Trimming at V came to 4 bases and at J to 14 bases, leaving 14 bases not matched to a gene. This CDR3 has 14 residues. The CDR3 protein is CASSPRVSGEAKFF. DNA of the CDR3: TGTGCCAGCAGCCCTCGTGTTAGCGGGGAGGCAAAGTTCTTC.

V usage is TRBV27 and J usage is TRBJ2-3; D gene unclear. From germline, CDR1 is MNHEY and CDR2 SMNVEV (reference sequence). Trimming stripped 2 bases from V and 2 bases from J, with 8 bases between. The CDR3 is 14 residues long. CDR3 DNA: TGTGCCAGCAGTTTAGTCCAGGACACAGATACGCAGTATTTT. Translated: CASSLVQDTDTQYF.

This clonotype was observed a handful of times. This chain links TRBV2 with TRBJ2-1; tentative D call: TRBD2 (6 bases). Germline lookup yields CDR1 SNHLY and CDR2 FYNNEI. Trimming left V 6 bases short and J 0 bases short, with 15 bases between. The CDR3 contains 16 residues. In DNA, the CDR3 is TGTGCCAGCAGCGGACTACAGCCCAGCTCCTACAATGAGCAGTTCTTC. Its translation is CASSGLQPSSYNEQFF. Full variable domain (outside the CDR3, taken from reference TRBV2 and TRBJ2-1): EPEVTQTPSHQVTQMGQEVILRCVPISNHLYFYWYRQILGQKVEFLVSFYNNEISEKSEIFDDQFSVERPDGSNFTLKIRSTKLEDSAMYFCASSGLQPSSYNEQFFGPGTRLTVL.

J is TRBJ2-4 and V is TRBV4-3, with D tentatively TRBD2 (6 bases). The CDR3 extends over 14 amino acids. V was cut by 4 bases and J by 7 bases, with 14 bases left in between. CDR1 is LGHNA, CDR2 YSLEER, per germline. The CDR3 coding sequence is TGCGCCAGCAGCCCGGCGGGGTACGGTAACATTCAGTACTTC. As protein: CASSPAGYGNIQYF.

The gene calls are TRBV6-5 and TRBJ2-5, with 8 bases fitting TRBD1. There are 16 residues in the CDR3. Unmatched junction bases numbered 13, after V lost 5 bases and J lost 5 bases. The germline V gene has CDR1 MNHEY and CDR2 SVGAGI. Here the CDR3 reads CASSQPVAGGWETQYF. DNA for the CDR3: TGTGCCAGCAGTCAACCGGTGGCAGGGGGCTGGGAGACCCAGTACTTC.

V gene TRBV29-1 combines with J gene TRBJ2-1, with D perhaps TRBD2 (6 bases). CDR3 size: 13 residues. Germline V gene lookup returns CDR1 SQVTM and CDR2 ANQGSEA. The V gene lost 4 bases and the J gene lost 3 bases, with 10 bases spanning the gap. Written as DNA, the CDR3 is TGCAGCGTTGCTGGGGGGAGCTACAATGAGCAGTTCTTC. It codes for CSVAGGSYNEQFF.

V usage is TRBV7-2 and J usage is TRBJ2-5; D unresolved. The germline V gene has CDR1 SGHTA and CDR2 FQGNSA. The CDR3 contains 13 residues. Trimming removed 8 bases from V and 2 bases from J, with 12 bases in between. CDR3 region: CASVLRFQETQYF. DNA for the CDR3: TGTGCCAGCGTGTTGAGGTTTCAAGAGACCCAGTACTTC.

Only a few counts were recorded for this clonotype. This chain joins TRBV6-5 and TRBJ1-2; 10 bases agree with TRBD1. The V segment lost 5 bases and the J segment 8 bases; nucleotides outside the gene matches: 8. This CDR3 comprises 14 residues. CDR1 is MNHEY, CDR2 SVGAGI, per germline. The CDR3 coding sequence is TGTGCCAGCAGTCCCGACAGGGGGCGAGGGGGCTACACCTTC. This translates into CASSPDRGRGGYTF.

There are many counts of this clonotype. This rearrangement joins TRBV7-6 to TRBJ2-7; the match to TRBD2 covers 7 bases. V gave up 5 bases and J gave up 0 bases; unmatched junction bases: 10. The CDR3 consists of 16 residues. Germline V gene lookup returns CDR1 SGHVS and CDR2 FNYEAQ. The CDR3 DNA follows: TGTGCCAGCAGCCGGGACCGCGGGGGAAACTCCTACGAGCAGTACTTC. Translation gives CASSRDRGGNSYEQYF.

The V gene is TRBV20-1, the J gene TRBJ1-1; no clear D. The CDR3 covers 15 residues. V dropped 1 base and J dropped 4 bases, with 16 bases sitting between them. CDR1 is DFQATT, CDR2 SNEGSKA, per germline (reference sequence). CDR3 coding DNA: TGCAGTGCTAGAGGGGCTAAGGGAGCAATCACTGAAGCTTTCTTT. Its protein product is CSARGAKGAITEAFF.

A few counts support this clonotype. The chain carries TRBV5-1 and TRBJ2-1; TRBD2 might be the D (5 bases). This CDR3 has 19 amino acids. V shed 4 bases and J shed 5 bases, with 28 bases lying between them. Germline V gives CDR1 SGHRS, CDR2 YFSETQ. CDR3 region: CASSTDLVVSAHLDNEQFF. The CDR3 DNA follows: TGCGCCAGCAGCACGGATTTGGTGGTTAGCGCCCACCTCGACAATGAGCAGTTCTTC.

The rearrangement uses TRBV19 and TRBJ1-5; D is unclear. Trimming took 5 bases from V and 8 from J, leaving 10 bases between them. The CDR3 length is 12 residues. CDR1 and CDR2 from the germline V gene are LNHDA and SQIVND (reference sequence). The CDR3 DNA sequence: TGTGCCAGTAGTTTCGGGTACGAGCCCCAGCATTTT. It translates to CASSFGYEPQHF.

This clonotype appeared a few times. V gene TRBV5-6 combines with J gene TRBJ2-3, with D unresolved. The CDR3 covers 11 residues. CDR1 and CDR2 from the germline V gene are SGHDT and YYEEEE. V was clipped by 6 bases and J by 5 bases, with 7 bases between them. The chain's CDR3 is CASNKIDTQYF. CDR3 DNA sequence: TGTGCCAGCAACAAGATAGATACGCAGTATTTT.

The CDR3 DNA sequence: TGTGCCAGCAGCTTAAAGGACTTGAGGGCCTACAATGAGCAGTTCTTC. Protein: CASSLKDLRAYNEQFF. The V and J genes are TRBV7-9 and TRBJ2-1; the D gene is possibly TRBD2 (5 bases). Germline V gives CDR1 SEHNR, CDR2 FQNEAQ (reference sequence). Trimming took off 2 bases at V and 2 bases at J, with 13 bases between the two ends. There are 16 residues in the CDR3.